The 27 T cell receptor beta chains below were found in one sample sequenced in a study of blood T cell repertoires in COVID-19. The protocol was immunoSEQ multiplex PCR, while the TCRdb copy is restricted to in-frame clones and leaves out a portion. This sample has approximately 300,000 clones, with under 90% found just once. Sequenced sample: PBMCs or T cells enriched from blood (not recorded which). The source is a woman between 18 and 30 years old who had recovered from COVID-19.

The chain has TRBV19 and TRBJ2-3; D gene uncertain. This CDR3 region has 14 residues. Per germline, CDR1 LNHDA and CDR2 SQIVND (reference sequence). Trimming removed 3 bases at V and 0 bases at J, with 7 bases between. The CDR3 region is CASSIGPSTDTQYF. CDR3 DNA: TGTGCCAGTAGTATTGGGCCTAGCACAGATACGCAGTATTTT.

The rearrangement joins TRBV19 to TRBJ1-1, with D unclear. Trimming removed 11 bases from V and 5 bases from J, with 21 bases in between. Germline V gene lookup returns CDR1 LNHDA and CDR2 SQIVND (reference sequence). CDR3 length equals 14 residues. CDR3 amino acids: CAAGFKGAGTEAFF. CDR3 in DNA: TGTGCCGCCGGCTTCAAGGGCGCGGGAACTGAAGCTTTCTTT.

CDR3 loop: CASSQTGAGENIQYF. The CDR3 nucleotides read TGTGCCAGTAGCCAAACAGGGGCAGGGGAAAACATTCAGTACTTC. The J gene is TRBJ2-4, the V gene TRBV19, with TRBD1 matching 7 bases. This CDR3 is 15 amino acids long. The V and J ends lost 6 bases and 5 bases, in that order; junction bases with no gene match: 10. From germline, CDR1 is LNHDA and CDR2 SQIVND (reference sequence).

This chain connects TRBV7-9 to TRBJ1-2, with D possibly matching TRBD1 (6 bases). Germline V gene data show CDR1 as SEHNR and CDR2 as FQNEAQ (reference sequence). The CDR3 sequence is 13 residues long. Trimming removed 5 bases from V and 2 bases from J, with 9 bases in between. This CDR3 is CASSQTGNYGYTF. The CDR3 DNA reads TGTGCCAGCAGCCAAACAGGGAACTATGGCTACACCTTC.

The CDR3 DNA follows: TGTGCCAGTAGTAGGAGACAGGGGGATTCACCCCTCCACTTT. The encoded protein is CASSRRQGDSPLHF. V gene TRBV19 combines with J gene TRBJ1-6; 9 bases align to TRBD1. Germline V gene data show CDR1 as LNHDA and CDR2 as SQIVND (reference sequence). This CDR3 region has 14 residues. After removal of 4 bases from V and 8 bases from J, the junction contained 3 bases not matched to a gene.

This chain joins TRBV27 and TRBJ2-1, with 15 bases lining up with TRBD2. The length of the CDR3 is 15 residues. V was clipped by 2 bases and J by 9 bases; unmatched bases: 2. The germline V gene encodes CDR1 MNHEY and CDR2 SMNVEV (reference sequence). CDR3 sequence reads: CASSLGTSGRSEQFF. CDR3 DNA sequence: TGTGCCAGCAGTTTAGGGACTAGCGGGAGGAGTGAGCAGTTCTTC.

There are a few counts of this clone. This chain's CDR3 is CASSPGGGGYTEAFF. Written as DNA, the CDR3 is TGTGCCAGCAGCCCCGGGGGAGGAGGTTACACTGAAGCTTTCTTT. The chain uses TRBV9 and TRBJ1-1; perhaps TRBD1 as D (5 bases). Germline CDR1 and CDR2: SGDLS and YYNGEE. The CDR3 has 15 amino acids. V was cut by 4 bases and J by 3 bases, with 16 bases left in between.

This chain connects TRBV11-2 to TRBJ2-3; a possible D gene is TRBD2 (6 bases). This CDR3 is built from 14 residues. Germline CDR1 and CDR2: SGHAT and FQNNGV. Trimming took off 0 bases at V and 10 bases at J, with 14 bases between the two ends. The CDR3 DNA sequence: TGTGCCAGCAGCTTAGATCACCGAGGGACTGCGCAGTATTTT. The encoded protein is CASSLDHRGTAQYF.

The V and J genes are TRBV4-1 and TRBJ1-2; TRBD1 is a possible D gene (6 bases). V was cut by 4 bases and J by 2 bases, with 14 bases left in between. Germline lookup yields CDR1 MGHRA and CDR2 YSYEKL. The CDR3 runs to 15 residues. The CDR3 loop is CASSPGQEGNYGYTF. CDR3 coding DNA: TGCGCCAGCAGCCCGGGACAAGAAGGGAACTATGGCTACACCTTC.

The count of this clone is one. V is TRBV12-3 or TRBV12-4 and J is TRBJ2-3; 7 bases fit TRBD2. V lost 6 bases to trimming and J lost 2 bases; unmatched junction nucleotides: 2. The CDR3 extends over 13 amino acids. CDR3 protein: CASRRGNTDTQYF. The CDR3 nucleotides are TGTGCCAGCAGGCGGGGGAACACAGATACGCAGTATTTT.

The CDR3 DNA is TGTGCCAGCAGCTCCCGGACAGGAGGCTCCGCGAACACCGGGGAGCTGTTTTTT. Translating gives CASSSRTGGSANTGELFF. The genes are TRBV7-8 and TRBJ2-2; 7 bases are shared with TRBD1. This CDR3 spans 18 amino acids. From germline, CDR1 is SGHVS and CDR2 FQNEAQ. After removal of 4 bases from V and 0 bases from J, the junction contained 11 bases not matched to a gene.

This clone was seen more than once but under ten times. This chain joins TRBV19 and TRBJ2-5; possibly TRBD2 for D (6 bases). V was pared by 3 bases and J by 3 bases, with 14 bases between. The CDR3 contains 15 residues. From germline, CDR1 is LNHDA and CDR2 SQIVND (reference sequence). The CDR3 DNA is TGTGCCAGTAGTATCGGTGCGGGAAGGGAAGAGACCCAGTACTTC. Residues: CASSIGAGREETQYF.

The chain recombines TRBV30 with TRBJ1-1, with 8 bases aligning to TRBD1. V was pared by 5 bases and J by 5 bases, with 4 bases of the junction left unmatched. The CDR3 loop spans 12 amino acids. The V gene's germline CDR1 is GTSNPN and CDR2 SVGIG (reference sequence). CDR3 sequence (DNA): TGTGCCTGGTCAGGGGGCGCGACTGAAGCTTTCTTT. Its protein is CAWSGGATEAFF.

This clone has only one observation. The chain combines TRBV23-1 with TRBJ2-1; 8 bases fit TRBD2. TRBV23-1 is treated as an ORF (open reading frame) with a function not yet certain. CDR3 length equals 16 residues. With V trimmed by 0 bases and J by 9 bases, 10 bases remained unmatched. The CDR3 DNA reads TGCGCCAGCAGTCAATCGAGGAGCCGGGAGGGAACTGAGCAGTTCTTC. It codes for CASSQSRSREGTEQFF.

V and J are TRBV6-2 or TRBV6-3 and TRBJ1-2; 8 positions agree with TRBD1. J was trimmed by 6 bases and V by 5 bases; bases with no gene match: 14. Germline-derived CDR1 and CDR2 are MNHEY and SVGEGT. The CDR3 extends over 16 amino acids. DNA of the CDR3: TGTGCCAGCAGTCCCGTGGGGGCGGGACAGGAAAATGGCTACACCTTC. It yields the protein CASSPVGAGQENGYTF.

Only one count was recorded for this clone. The V and J genes are TRBV4-2 and TRBJ2-1; 9 nucleotides line up with TRBD2. This CDR3 has 16 amino acids. Germline V gene sequence: CDR1 LGHNA, CDR2 YNFKEQ. Losses at the gene ends were 1 base for V and 3 bases for J; bases not matched to a gene: 4. Here the CDR3 reads CASSQGDSGSYNEQFF. The CDR3 nucleotides are TGTGCCAGCAGCCAAGGCGATAGCGGGAGCTACAATGAGCAGTTCTTC.

Worth noting for this clone: Other DNA sequences of this sample code for an identical CDR3. V gene TRBV12-3 or TRBV12-4 combines with J gene TRBJ1-1; D may be TRBD1 (6 bases). V lost 7 bases and J 5 bases, leaving 11 bases between the germline ends. The CDR3 spans 12 residues. DNA of the CDR3: TGTGCCAGCACAGGGGATGGGACTGAAGCTTTCTTT. Translation gives CASTGDGTEAFF.

The rearrangement links TRBV3-1 (or the pseudogene TRBV3-2) to TRBJ2-5; a weak D match, TRBD2 (5 bases). The germline V and J ends were trimmed by 4 bases and 7 bases, with 25 bases remaining between them. CDR3 length equals 17 residues. Germline V gives CDR1 LGHDT, CDR2 YNNKEL (reference sequence). The chain's CDR3 is CASSLTTTGVLVGTQYF. The CDR3, as DNA: TGTGCCAGCAGCCTTACAACTACCGGGGTCCTGGTCGGGACCCAGTACTTC.

Only a few counts were recorded for this clone. The chain employs TRBV7-3 and TRBJ1-1; the D gene is possibly TRBD1 (6 bases). V lost 6 bases, J lost 4 bases, and 15 bases lay in between. The germline CDR1 and CDR2 sequences are SGHTA and FQGTGA. The CDR3 contains 14 residues. In DNA form, the CDR3 reads TGTGCCAGCAGTAAAATTGAAGGGGGCACTGAAGCTTTCTTT. Translating it yields CASSKIEGGTEAFF.

V gene TRBV7-9 combines with J gene TRBJ1-6, with no clear D. Germline CDR1 SEHNR, CDR2 FQNEAQ (reference sequence). The CDR3 runs 15 residues. V lost 1 base and J lost 8, with 12 bases in between. The DNA of the CDR3 is TGTGCCAGCAGCTTAGGAGTGAAAGTGGATTCACCCCTCCACTTT. As protein: CASSLGVKVDSPLHF.

CDR3 nucleotides: TGTGCCAGCGTACTTTCCAGGGGGACAGACTCCAACACTGAAGCTTTCTTT. Protein: CASVLSRGTDSNTEAFF. The V call is TRBV7-9, the J call TRBJ1-1; 7 bases fit TRBD1. Germline V gene sequence: CDR1 SEHNR, CDR2 FQNEAQ (reference sequence). The CDR3 is made up of 17 amino acids. V was clipped by 8 bases and J by 2 bases; unmatched bases: 17. Filled out from reference TRBV7-9 and TRBJ1-1, the complete variable domain reads DTGVSQNPRHKITKRGQNVTFRCDPISEHNRLYWYRQTLGQGPEFLTYFQNEAQLEKSRLLSDRFSAERPKGSFSTLEIQRTEQGDSAMYLCASVLSRGTDSNTEAFFGQGTRLTVV.

The chain uses TRBV10-3 and TRBJ1-2; TRBD1 agrees at 10 bases. In germline, CDR1 is ENHRY, CDR2 SYGVKD. J lost 8 bases, V lost 2 bases, and 11 bases had no gene match. The CDR3 is 16 amino acids. In nucleotides, the CDR3 is TGTGCCATCAGTGAGGGGTCAGCCGACAGGGGGCAGGGCTACACCTTC. Its translation is CAISEGSADRGQGYTF.

The rearrangement uses TRBV6-2 or TRBV6-3 and TRBJ2-7, with TRBD1 identical over 7 bases. J was trimmed by 3 bases and V by 0 bases; bases with no gene match: 5. The germline gives CDR1 MNHEY, CDR2 SVGEGT. The CDR3 has 15 residues. In nucleotides, the CDR3 is TGTGCCAGCAGTTACTCGAGGAACAGGGGCTACGAGCAGTACTTC. As protein: CASSYSRNRGYEQYF.

The chain uses TRBV12-3 or TRBV12-4 and TRBJ1-1; D remains ambiguous. V lost 6 bases, J lost 5 bases, and 10 bases lay in between. The CDR3 length is 12 residues. The CDR3 sequence is CASSPTVTEAFF. The CDR3 nucleotides read TGTGCCAGCAGCCCCACAGTTACTGAAGCTTTCTTT.

The chain uses TRBV27 and TRBJ1-2; weak D call: TRBD1 (5 bases). CDR1 is MNHEY, CDR2 SMNVEV, per germline (reference sequence). This CDR3 contains 14 residues. Trimming pared 6 bases from V and 4 bases from J, leaving 15 bases between. The DNA for the CDR3 is TGTGCCAGCAGCCCCCTAGACAGAACCTATGGCTACACCTTC. It is translated as CASSPLDRTYGYTF.

The rearrangement links TRBV6-1 to TRBJ2-6, with TRBD1 matching over 9 bases. Germline CDR1 reads MNHNS; CDR2 reads SASEGT. The CDR3 length is 18 residues. V trimming: 4 bases; J trimming: 0 bases; junction bases outside the gene matches: 7. The CDR3 nucleotides are TGTGCCAGCAGTGGACGGGACAGGGTCCCCTCTGGGGCCAACGTCCTGACTTTC. It encodes CASSGRDRVPSGANVLTF.

J is TRBJ1-1 and V is TRBV7-8, with D perhaps TRBD1 (6 bases). Trimming took 4 bases from V and 5 from J, leaving 11 bases between them. The V gene's germline CDR1 is SGHVS and CDR2 FQNEAQ. This CDR3 has 13 amino acids. The CDR3 loop reads CASSSQGRTEAFF. The CDR3 nucleotides are TGTGCCAGCAGCTCACAGGGTCGTACTGAAGCTTTCTTT. The full variable domain, in which reference TRBV7-8 and TRBJ1-1 provide the parts outside the CDR3, is GAGVSQSPRYKVAKRGQDVALRCDPISGHVSLFWYQQALGQGPEFLTYFQNEAQLDKSGLPSDRFFAERPEGSVSTLKIQRTQQEDSAVYLCASSSQGRTEAFFGQGTRLTVV.